This T cell receptor beta chain was captured by sequencing in a study of cytomegalovirus exposure and HLA in healthy donors. Study conclusions and caveats: Cytomegalovirus-associated status was assigned to approximately 160 TCR beta chains.

The CDR3 extends over 15 amino acids. Per the germline V gene, CDR1 is MNHNS and CDR2 is SASEGT. V dropped 4 bases and J dropped 7; count of bases not matched to a gene: 7. Remarks on this clone: The antigen remains unidentified.

With 60 Vbeta and 13 Jbeta primers, the PCR was carried out. Clones were sequenced by immunoSEQ multiplex PCR, and TCRdb holds only the in-frame ones, with some missing. The sample lists tens of thousands of clones; about 66% were seen once. This chain uses TRBV6-1 with TRBJ2-1, with 10 bases lining up with TRBD2. The origin of this receptor is a woman between 45 and 65 years old in good health and CMV-seropositive. Sequencing input: PBMCs. The CDR3 bases are TGTGCCAGCAGTGTAAGGCTAGCGGGGGTGAATGAGCAGTTCTTC. The encoded protein is CASSVRLAGVNEQFF.